This T cell receptor beta chain was sequenced during a study of radiotherapy plus CTLA-4 blockade in lung cancer. Profiling relied on immunoSEQ multiplex PCR, and the TCRdb table lists in-frame clones only, not all of them. The sample consists of 30,000 to 40,000 clones, under 85% of them appearing once. Germline CDR1 is SEHNR and CDR2 is FQNEAQ (reference sequence). The CDR3 is 15 residues long. After removal of 10 bases from V and 4 bases from J, the junction contained 12 bases not matched to a gene. The rearrangement joins TRBV7-9 to TRBJ2-2; 7 nucleotides agree with TRBD2. Sequencing used peripheral blood, obtained from a patient treated with radiotherapy plus ipilimumab. This sequence originates from a human donor with non-small cell lung cancer that progressed on radiotherapy plus ipilimumab. The DNA of the CDR3 is TGTGCCACCCCGGGAGGAGGGTTAAGCACCGGGGAGCTGTTTTTT. Translation: CATPGGGLSTGELFF.